This passage covers 12 T cell receptor beta chains from one sample sequenced in a study of metastatic and nonmetastatic thyroid tumors. TCRdb re-clonotyped the PCR reads through MiXCR. Of roughly 75,000 clones listed, approximately 12% were seen once; the top ten hold about 10%. No treatment had been given to any patient before thyroid surgery. Sample: tumor tissue. Receptors were obtained from a female donor with papillary thyroid cancer or a benign thyroid nodule (not recorded which). Some clones in this sample may be carry-over from other donors' samples.

Turning to this clone: A much larger clone differs by one base, so this may be a read error. The genes are TRBV9 and TRBJ2-1; the D gene could be TRBD1 or TRBD2 (5 bases each). This CDR3 is built from 15 residues. CDR1 SGDLS and CDR2 YYNGEE come from the germline V gene. The V end was cut by 3 bases, the J end by 9 bases, with 19 bases between. The CDR3 DNA reads as TGTGCCAGCAGCGGGGGGTTAGCATTTTCTAGTGAGCAGTTCTTC. Translating gives CASSGGLAFSSEQFF.

A remark on this clone: A read error may explain this, as a much larger clone is one base away. This sample also contains other DNA sequences that code for the same CDR3. The chain joins TRBV12-3 or TRBV12-4 to TRBJ1-1; TRBD1 matches 10 bases. CDR3 length: 15 residues. The V and J ends lost 7 bases and 7 bases, in that order; junction bases with no gene match: 12. The CDR3 loop is CASTPRQGARDEAFF. The CDR3 bases are TGTGCCAGCACCCCACGACAGGGGGCACGTGATGAAGCTTTCTTT.

This clone was detected a few times. Different DNA sequences within this sample yield the same CDR3. This chain links TRBV29-1 with TRBJ1-6; 7 bases map to TRBD1. Looked up from germline, CDR1 is SQVTM and CDR2 is ANQGSEA. The junction had 5 bases not matched to a gene; V was cut back by 4 bases and J by 8 bases. CDR3 length equals 13 residues. The CDR3 loop is CSVGEGAYSPLHF. The CDR3 coding sequence is TGCAGCGTTGGCGAGGGGGCGTATTCACCCCTCCACTTT.

This clone showed up many times. The J gene is TRBJ2-3, the V gene TRBV10-3; D is perhaps TRBD1 (5 bases). Germline V lookup: CDR1 ENHRY, CDR2 SYGVKD. V was cut by 2 bases and J by 4 bases, with 10 bases left in between. CDR3 size: 14 residues. The CDR3 bases are TGTGCCATCAGTGAGGCAGGGTCCCCAGATACGCAGTATTTT. Its translation is CAISEAGSPDTQYF.

With regard to this clone: A much larger clone differs from this one at a single base, so this may be a read error. The chain uses TRBV5-4 and TRBJ2-1, with 9 nucleotides matching TRBD1. The V gene's germline CDR1 is SGHNT and CDR2 YYREEE (reference sequence). This CDR3 has 16 residues. V lost 0 bases and J lost 1; bases outside the gene matches: 2. The DNA of the CDR3 is TGTGCCAGCAGCTTGGGAGGGACAGGGTCCTACAATGAGCAGTTCTTC. Translation: CASSLGGTGSYNEQFF.

This clone occurred many times. The chain has TRBV5-1 and TRBJ2-7; D tentatively reads TRBD1 or TRBD2 (6 bases each). The CDR3 has 16 amino acids. CDR1 is SGHRS and CDR2 is YFSETQ in the germline V gene. Deletions cut 3 bases from V and 3 bases from J, with 19 bases between. CDR3 in DNA: TGCGCCAGCAGCTCCTCGGAGGGGGGACGAAGCTACGAGCAGTACTTC. It translates to CASSSSEGGRSYEQYF.

With regard to this clone: With a much larger clone just one base away, this may be a read error. The J gene is TRBJ1-2, the V gene TRBV2, with 7 bases lining up with TRBD1. V lost 5 bases, J lost 5 bases, and 8 bases stayed unmatched. Germline V gene lookup returns CDR1 SNHLY and CDR2 FYNNEI. This CDR3 has 14 amino acids. CDR3 DNA sequence: TGTGCCAGCAGTCCAGGGGGTATGGTTTATGGCTACACCTTC. Its translation is CASSPGGMVYGYTF.

About this clone: At one boundary the junction diverges from the germline segment, which might be a read error. CDR3 sequence (DNA): TGTGCCAGCAGTAGCCGGGAAAAGGTTTATAGCAATCAGCTCCAGCATTTT. Translated, it gives CASSSREKVYSNQLQHF. The V and J genes are TRBV12-3 or TRBV12-4 and TRBJ1-5, with unresolved D. This CDR3 spans 17 amino acids.

In the case of this clone: Other DNA sequences in the sample encode the same CDR3. This sequence joins TRBV11-3 and TRBJ2-7; D is perhaps TRBD1 (5 bases). The V end lost 5 bases, the J end lost 0 bases, and 11 bases lay between the germline ends. Germline V lookup: CDR1 SGHNT, CDR2 YENEEA. This CDR3 is built from 14 residues. The CDR3 DNA sequence: TGTGCCAGCAGCGCAGGAAGGGGCTCCTACGAGCAGTACTTC. Encoded protein: CASSAGRGSYEQYF. Drawing the rest from reference TRBV11-3 and TRBJ2-7, the complete variable domain is EAGVVQSPRYKIIEKKQPVAFWCNPISGHNTLYWYLQNLGQGPELLIRYENEEAVDDSQLPKDRFSAERLKGVDSTLKIQPAELGDSAVYLCASSAGRGSYEQYFGPGTRLTVT.

Only a few counts were recorded for this clone. It may be a read error: a sequence one base away is much more abundant. V is TRBV20-1 and J is TRBJ2-3, with TRBD2 as a possible D gene (6 bases). Trimming removed 1 base from V and 4 bases from J, with 18 bases in between. Germline lookup yields CDR1 DFQATT and CDR2 SNEGSKA (reference sequence). The CDR3 extends over 16 amino acids. The CDR3 bases are TGCAGTGCTAGAGTACCGGTACTAGCCGGCCCAGATACGCAGTATTTT. Its translation is CSARVPVLAGPDTQYF.

This clone was detected many times. The same CDR3 arises from other DNA sequences in this sample as well. The genes are TRBV6-1 and TRBJ2-5; D not certain. The germline V and J ends were trimmed by 0 bases and 5 bases, with 7 bases remaining between them. Germline CDR1 and CDR2: MNHNS and SASEGT. The CDR3 consists of 13 residues. This CDR3 reads CASSEAPRETQYF. CDR3 sequence (DNA): TGTGCCAGCAGTGAAGCCCCCAGGGAGACCCAGTACTTC.

This clone was seen ten or more times. This rearrangement joins TRBV10-3 to TRBJ2-1; the D is unclear. Per germline, CDR1 ENHRY and CDR2 SYGVKD. V was shortened by 6 bases and J by 6 bases, with 9 bases between the two germline ends. The CDR3 has 12 residues. CDR3 nucleotides: TGTGCCATCAGGCCGACGGGCAATGAGCAGTTCTTC. Protein: CAIRPTGNEQFF.